This TCR beta chain originates from a study of cytotoxic CD8 clonotypes in ibrutinib-treated CLL. The germline V gene has CDR1 LNHNV and CDR2 YYDKDF (reference sequence). Between the trimmed V and J ends, which lost 0 bases and 4 bases, there was a span of 7 bases. The CDR3 spans 13 residues. A single count supports this clone. Other DNA sequences in the sample encode the same CDR3. Here immunoSEQ multiplex PCR was the method, and the copy in TCRdb shows in-frame clones only, minus some. The sample lists some 200,000 clones; 72% were seen once. The sequence was obtained from a human donor with chronic lymphocytic leukemia. The chain couples TRBV15 to TRBJ2-7, with a tentative D call TRBD2 (6 bases). This material consisted of PBMCs, taken after 24 months of ibrutinib treatment. In DNA form, the CDR3 reads TGTGCCACCAGCAGAGATCGGGGGTACGAGCAGTACTTC. As protein: CATSRDRGYEQYF.